This T cell receptor beta chain was sequenced for a study of blood T cell repertoires in COVID-19. As for the study in general: Nucleic acid was either cDNA or gDNA, and it came from T cells, B-cell-depleted T cells, or PBMCs.

The V segment lost 0 bases and the J segment 6 bases; nucleotides outside the gene matches: 2. The germline gives CDR1 SGHRS, CDR2 YFSETQ. This CDR3 has 14 residues. TCRdb's table, derived via immunoSEQ multiplex PCR, lists solely in-frame clones and lacks some. The sample yields about 390,000 clones, over 75% seen once. The chain joins TRBV5-1 to TRBJ2-2; 7 bases are shared with TRBD1. The specimen was peripheral blood. This clonotype was sampled from a woman aged 55-70 years with COVID-19, enrolled during active disease. CDR3 sequence reads: CASSLAGTAGELFF. The DNA of the CDR3 is TGCGCCAGCAGCTTGGCCGGGACAGCCGGGGAGCTGTTTTTT.